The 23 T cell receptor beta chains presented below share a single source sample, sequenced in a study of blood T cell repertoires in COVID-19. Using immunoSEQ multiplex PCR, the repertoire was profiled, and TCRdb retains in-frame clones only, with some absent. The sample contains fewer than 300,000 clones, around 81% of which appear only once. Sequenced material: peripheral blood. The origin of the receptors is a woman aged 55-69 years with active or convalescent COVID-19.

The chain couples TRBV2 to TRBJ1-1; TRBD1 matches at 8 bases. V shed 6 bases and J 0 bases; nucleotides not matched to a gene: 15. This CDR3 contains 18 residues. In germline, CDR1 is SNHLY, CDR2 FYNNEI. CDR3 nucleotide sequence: TGTGCCAGCAGGTCGGGACAGGCCTCCCGGAAGATGAACACTGAAGCTTTCTTT. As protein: CASRSGQASRKMNTEAFF. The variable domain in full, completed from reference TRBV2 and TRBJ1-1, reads EPEVTQTPSHQVTQMGQEVILRCVPISNHLYFYWYRQILGQKVEFLVSFYNNEISEKSEIFDDQFSVERPDGSNFTLKIRSTKLEDSAMYFCASRSGQASRKMNTEAFFGQGTRLTVV.

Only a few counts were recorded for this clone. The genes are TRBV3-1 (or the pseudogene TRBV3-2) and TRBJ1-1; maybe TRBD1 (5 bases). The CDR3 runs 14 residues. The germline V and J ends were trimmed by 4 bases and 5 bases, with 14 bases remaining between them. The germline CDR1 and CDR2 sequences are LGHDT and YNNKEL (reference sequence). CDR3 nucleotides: TGTGCCAGCAGCCTATTGGGGGGGTCAACTGAAGCTTTCTTT. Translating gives CASSLLGGSTEAFF.

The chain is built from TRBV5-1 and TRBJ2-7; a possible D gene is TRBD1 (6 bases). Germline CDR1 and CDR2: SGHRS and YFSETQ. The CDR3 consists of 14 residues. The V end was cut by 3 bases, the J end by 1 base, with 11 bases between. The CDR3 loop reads CASSSNQGSYEQYF. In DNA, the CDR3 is TGCGCCAGCAGCTCAAACCAGGGGTCCTACGAGCAGTACTTC.

CDR3 amino acids: CASSRDTGGGNTIYF. Written as DNA, the CDR3 is TGCGCCAGCAGCCGCGACACAGGGGGTGGAAACACCATATATTTT. The rearrangement joins TRBV4-1 to TRBJ1-3; 8 bases map to TRBD1. Trimming cost V 4 bases and J 3 bases; bases outside gene matches: 5. CDR1 MGHRA and CDR2 YSYEKL come from the germline V gene. The CDR3 runs 15 residues.

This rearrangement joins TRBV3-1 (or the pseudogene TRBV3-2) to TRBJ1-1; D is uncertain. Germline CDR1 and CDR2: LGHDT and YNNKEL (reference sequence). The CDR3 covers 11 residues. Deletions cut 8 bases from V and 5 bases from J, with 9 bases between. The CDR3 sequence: CASGSQTEAFF. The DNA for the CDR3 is TGTGCCAGCGGCTCTCAGACTGAAGCTTTCTTT.

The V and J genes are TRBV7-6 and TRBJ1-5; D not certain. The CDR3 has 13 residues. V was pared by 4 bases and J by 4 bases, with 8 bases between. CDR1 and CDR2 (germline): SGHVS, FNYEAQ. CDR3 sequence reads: CASSSHGNQPQHF. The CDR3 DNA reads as TGTGCCAGCAGCTCCCACGGGAATCAGCCCCAGCATTTT.

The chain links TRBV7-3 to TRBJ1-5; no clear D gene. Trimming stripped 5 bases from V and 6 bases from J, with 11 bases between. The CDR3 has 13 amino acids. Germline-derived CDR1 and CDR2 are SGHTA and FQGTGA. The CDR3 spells CASSIERSQPQHF. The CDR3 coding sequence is TGTGCCAGCAGCATAGAAAGGAGTCAGCCCCAGCATTTT.

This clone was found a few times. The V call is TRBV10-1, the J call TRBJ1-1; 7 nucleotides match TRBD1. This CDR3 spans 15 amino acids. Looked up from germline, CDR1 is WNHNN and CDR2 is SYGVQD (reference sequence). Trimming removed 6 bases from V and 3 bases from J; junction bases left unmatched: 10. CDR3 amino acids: CASSGTGTDDTEAFF. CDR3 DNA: TGCGCCAGCAGCGGAACGGGGACAGACGACACTGAAGCTTTCTTT.

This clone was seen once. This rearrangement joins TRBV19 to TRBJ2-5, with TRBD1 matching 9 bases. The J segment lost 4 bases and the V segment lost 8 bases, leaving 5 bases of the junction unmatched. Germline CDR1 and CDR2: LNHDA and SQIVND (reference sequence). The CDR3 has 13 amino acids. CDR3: CASRDRGVETQYF. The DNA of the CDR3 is TGTGCCAGTCGCGACAGGGGGGTAGAGACCCAGTACTTC.

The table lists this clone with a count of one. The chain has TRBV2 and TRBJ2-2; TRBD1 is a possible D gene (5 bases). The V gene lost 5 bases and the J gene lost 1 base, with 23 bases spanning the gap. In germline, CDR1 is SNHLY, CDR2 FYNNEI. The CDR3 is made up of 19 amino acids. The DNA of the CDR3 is TGTGCCAGCAGTCCTACCCCCCGGACAAATTTAGGGAACACCGGGGAGCTGTTTTTT. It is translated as CASSPTPRTNLGNTGELFF.

This CDR3 is CASSLADRGLYEQYF. In DNA, the CDR3 is TGTGCCAGCAGTTTAGCCGACAGGGGCCTCTACGAGCAGTACTTC. The chain uses TRBV27 and TRBJ2-7; 8 nucleotides align to TRBD1. V trimming: 2 bases; J trimming: 3 bases; junction bases outside the gene matches: 6. This CDR3 region has 15 residues. CDR1 is MNHEY and CDR2 is SMNVEV in the germline V gene (reference sequence).

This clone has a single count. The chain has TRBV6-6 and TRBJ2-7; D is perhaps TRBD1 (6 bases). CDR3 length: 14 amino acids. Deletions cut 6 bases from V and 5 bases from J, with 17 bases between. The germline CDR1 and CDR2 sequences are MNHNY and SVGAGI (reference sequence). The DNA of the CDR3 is TGTGCCAGCAGAAACAGGGACGTTTCTAACGAGCAGTACTTC. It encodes CASRNRDVSNEQYF.

CDR3 sequence (DNA): TGTGCCAGTAGTATCAATCAGGTGGCAGGGTTCAACGTCCTGACTTTC. It encodes CASSINQVAGFNVLTF. This chain joins TRBV19 and TRBJ2-6; tentative D call: TRBD1 (5 bases). This CDR3 comprises 16 residues. Germline V CDR1 and CDR2: LNHDA, SQIVND (reference sequence). The germline V and J ends were trimmed by 3 bases and 9 bases, with 18 bases remaining between them. The full variable domain, with the rest looked up from reference TRBV19 and TRBJ2-6, is DGGITQSPKYLFRKEGQNVTLSCEQNLNHDAMYWYRQDPGQGLRLIYYSQIVNDFQKGDIAEGYSVSREKKESFPLTVTSAQKNPTAFYLCASSINQVAGFNVLTFGAGSRLTVL.

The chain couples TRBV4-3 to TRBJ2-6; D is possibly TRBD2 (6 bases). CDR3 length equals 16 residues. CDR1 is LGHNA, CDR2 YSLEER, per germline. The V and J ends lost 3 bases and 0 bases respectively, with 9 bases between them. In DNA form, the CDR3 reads TGCGCCAGCAGCCAGGTGGAGGGCTCTGGGGCCAACGTCCTGACTTTC. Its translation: CASSQVEGSGANVLTF.

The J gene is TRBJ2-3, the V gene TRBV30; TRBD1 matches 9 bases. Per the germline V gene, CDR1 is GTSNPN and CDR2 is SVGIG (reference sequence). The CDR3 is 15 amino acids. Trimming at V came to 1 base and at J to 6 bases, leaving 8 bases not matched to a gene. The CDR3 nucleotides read TGTGCCTGGAGTGCAGGGACAGGGCAGGGGGATACGCAGTATTTT. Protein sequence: CAWSAGTGQGDTQYF.

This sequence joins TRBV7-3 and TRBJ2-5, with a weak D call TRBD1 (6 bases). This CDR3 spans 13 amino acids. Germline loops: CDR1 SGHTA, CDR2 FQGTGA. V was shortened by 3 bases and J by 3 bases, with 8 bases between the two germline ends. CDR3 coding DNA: TGTGCCAGCAGCTTTCAGGGGAAAGAGACCCAGTACTTC. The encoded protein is CASSFQGKETQYF.

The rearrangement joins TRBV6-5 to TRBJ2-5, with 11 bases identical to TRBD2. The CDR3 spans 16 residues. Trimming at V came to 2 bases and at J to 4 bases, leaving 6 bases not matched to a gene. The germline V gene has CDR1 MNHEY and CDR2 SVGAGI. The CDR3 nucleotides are TGTGCCAGCAGTTACGGGATAGCGGGGGGGTTAGAGACCCAGTACTTC. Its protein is CASSYGIAGGLETQYF.

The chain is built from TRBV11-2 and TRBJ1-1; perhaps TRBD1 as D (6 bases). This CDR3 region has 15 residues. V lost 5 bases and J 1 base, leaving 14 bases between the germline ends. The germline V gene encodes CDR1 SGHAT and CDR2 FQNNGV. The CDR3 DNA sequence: TGTGCCAGCAGCAAGGGCAGGGGCCCGAACACTGAAGCTTTCTTT. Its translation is CASSKGRGPNTEAFF.

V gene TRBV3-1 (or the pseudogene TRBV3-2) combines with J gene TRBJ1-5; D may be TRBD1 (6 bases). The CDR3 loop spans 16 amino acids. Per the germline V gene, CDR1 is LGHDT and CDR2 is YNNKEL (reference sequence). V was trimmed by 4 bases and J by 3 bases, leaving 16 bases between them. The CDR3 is CASSPRGGLPNQPQHF. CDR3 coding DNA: TGTGCCAGCAGCCCTAGGGGGGGGCTCCCCAATCAGCCCCAGCATTTT.

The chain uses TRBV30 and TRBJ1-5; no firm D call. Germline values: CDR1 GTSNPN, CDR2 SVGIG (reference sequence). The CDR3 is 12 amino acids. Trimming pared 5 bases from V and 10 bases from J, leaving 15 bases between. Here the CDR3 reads CAWDTTGGPQHF. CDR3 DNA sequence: TGTGCCTGGGATACGACCGGCGGCCCCCAGCATTTT.

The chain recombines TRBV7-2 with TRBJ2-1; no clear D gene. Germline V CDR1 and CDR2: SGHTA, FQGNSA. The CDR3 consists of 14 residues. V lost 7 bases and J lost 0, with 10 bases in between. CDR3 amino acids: CASNSPGSYNEQFF. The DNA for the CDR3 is TGTGCCAGCAACTCGCCCGGCTCCTACAATGAGCAGTTCTTC.

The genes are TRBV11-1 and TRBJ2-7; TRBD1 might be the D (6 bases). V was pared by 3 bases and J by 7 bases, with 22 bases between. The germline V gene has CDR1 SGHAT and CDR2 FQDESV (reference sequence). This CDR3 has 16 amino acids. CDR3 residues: CASSFYSGNRAGEQYF. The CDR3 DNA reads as TGTGCCAGCAGCTTCTACTCCGGTAACAGGGCGGGTGAGCAGTACTTC.

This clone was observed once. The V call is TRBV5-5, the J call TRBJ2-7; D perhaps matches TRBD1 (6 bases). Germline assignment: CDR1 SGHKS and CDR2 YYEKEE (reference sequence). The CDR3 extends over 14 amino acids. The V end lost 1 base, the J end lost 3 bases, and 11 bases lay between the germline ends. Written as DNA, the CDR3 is TGTGCCAGCAGCTTGAGACAGGTGCTCTACGAGCAGTACTTC. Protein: CASSLRQVLYEQYF. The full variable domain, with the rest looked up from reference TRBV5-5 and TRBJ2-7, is DAGVTQSPTHLIKTRGQQVTLRCSPISGHKSVSWYQQVLGQGPQFIFQYYEKEERGRGNFPDRFSARQFPNYSSELNVNALLLGDSALYLCASSLRQVLYEQYFGPGTRLTVT.